The 22 T cell receptor beta chains listed next were all sequenced from one sample in a study of T cell repertoires in cytomegalovirus infection. Antigens for these TCRs are unknown. Via MiXCR, TCRdb re-called the reads, giving one row per CDR3 protein. Of some 800,000 distinct CDR3 sequences listed, 25% to 35% are singletons. This material consisted of cultured CD8+ T cells from PBMCs, taken from culture after CMV antigen stimulation. These receptors all stem from a human donor in good health (CMV status not recorded). Some clones in this sample may be carry-over from other donors' samples.

This clonotype was detected ten times or more. This chain uses TRBV7-6 with TRBJ2-5; TRBD1 agrees at 7 bases. The CDR3 has 17 amino acids. Germline CDR1 and CDR2: SGHVS and FNYEAQ. The V segment lost 2 bases and the J segment 3 bases; nucleotides outside the gene matches: 12. CDR3 in amino acids: CASSLTRQTGTEETQYF. The CDR3 DNA is TGTGCCAGCAGCTTAACAAGACAAACCGGGACAGAAGAGACCCAGTACTTC.

The chain employs TRBV7-9 and TRBJ2-3; a possible D gene is TRBD2 (5 bases). The CDR3 is 16 residues long. Germline V gives CDR1 SEHNR, CDR2 FQNEAQ (reference sequence). Trimming shortened V by 4 bases and J by 0 bases, and 14 bases separated the two germline ends. The CDR3 sequence: CASSSPGYSSTDTQYF. The CDR3 DNA reads as TGTGCCAGCAGCTCCCCGGGGTACTCTAGCACAGATACGCAGTATTTT.

V is TRBV7-9 and J is TRBJ1-5, with D perhaps TRBD1 (5 bases). CDR1 is SEHNR, CDR2 FQNEAQ, per germline (reference sequence). V lost 5 bases to trimming and J lost 9 bases, with 26 bases between them. The CDR3 contains 17 residues. The DNA for the CDR3 is TGTGCCAGCAGCCCGGGGGGGGAGTCAGGCGCCAGAGCGCCCCAGCATTTT. It translates to CASSPGGESGARAPQHF.

V usage is TRBV19 and J usage is TRBJ2-1; D call uncertain. The germline CDR1 and CDR2 sequences are LNHDA and SQIVND (reference sequence). The CDR3 contains 15 residues. V was pared by 2 bases and J by 2 bases, with 10 bases between. The CDR3 here is CASSISGSTYNEQFF. Here the CDR3 DNA reads TGTGCCAGTAGTATATCAGGCAGTACCTACAATGAGCAGTTCTTC.

The CDR3 loop reads CSAIPDNGQWETQYF. The CDR3 DNA is TGCAGTGCTATCCCGGACAACGGACAATGGGAGACCCAGTACTTC. The gene calls are TRBV20-1 and TRBJ2-5; tentatively, D is TRBD1 (5 bases). Looked up from germline, CDR1 is DFQATT and CDR2 is SNEGSKA (reference sequence). V was cut by 4 bases and J by 5 bases, with 20 bases left in between. This CDR3 has 15 amino acids.

In this sample, this clonotype turned up many times. This chain uses TRBV19 with TRBJ1-5, with D hard to call. This CDR3 region has 13 residues. Trimming removed 1 base at V and 4 bases at J, with 5 bases between. The germline V gene encodes CDR1 LNHDA and CDR2 SQIVND (reference sequence). CDR3 protein: CASSIAGNQPQHF. DNA for the CDR3: TGTGCCAGTAGTATAGCGGGAAATCAGCCCCAGCATTTT.

This chain joins TRBV14 and TRBJ1-5; 9 nucleotides match TRBD1. The length of the CDR3 is 16 residues. The trim removed 2 bases at V and 5 bases at J, leaving 7 bases unmatched. The V gene's germline CDR1 is SGHDN and CDR2 FVKESK. CDR3 in amino acids: CASSQPTGGSHQPQHF. In DNA, the CDR3 is TGTGCCAGCAGCCAACCGACAGGGGGGTCCCATCAGCCCCAGCATTTT.

This clonotype was found a few times. The chain joins TRBV19 to TRBJ1-1; D not certain. This CDR3 spans 15 amino acids. Trimming shortened V by 1 base and J by 0 bases, and 9 bases separated the two germline ends. Germline V gene data show CDR1 as LNHDA and CDR2 as SQIVND (reference sequence). Here the CDR3 reads CASSIGTEMNTEAFF. The CDR3 DNA reads as TGTGCCAGTAGTATAGGGACGGAAATGAACACTGAAGCTTTCTTT.

Ten or more counts support this clonotype. J is TRBJ1-1 and V is TRBV12-3 or TRBV12-4; 9 positions agree with TRBD1. The CDR3 consists of 19 residues. The V gene end was trimmed by 3 bases and the J gene end by 3 bases; junction bases not matched to a gene: 17. This CDR3 is CASSFSKEDRGITDTEAFF. DNA for the CDR3: TGTGCCAGCAGTTTCTCGAAGGAAGACAGGGGGATTACAGACACTGAAGCTTTCTTT.

This clonotype has just a few counts. The V gene is TRBV7-6, the J gene TRBJ2-7, with D hard to call. Germline CDR1 SGHVS, CDR2 FNYEAQ. V shed 2 bases and J shed 5 bases, with 10 bases lying between them. The length of the CDR3 is 13 residues. The CDR3 region has the DNA TGTGCCAGCAGCTTACCCCCGCGCCACGAGCAGTACTTC. Protein sequence: CASSLPPRHEQYF.

This clonotype was detected a few times. This sequence joins TRBV4-1 and TRBJ2-1, with 7 bases matching TRBD2. The CDR3 sequence is 16 residues long. Germline trimming cut 3 bases from V and 0 bases from J; bases unmatched to any gene: 5. CDR1 is MGHRA and CDR2 is YSYEKL in the germline V gene. The CDR3 DNA follows: TGCGCCAGCAGCCATACAGCGGGGAGCTCCTACAATGAGCAGTTCTTC. This codes for CASSHTAGSSYNEQFF.

This clonotype was picked up a small number of times. The chain joins TRBV11-1 to TRBJ1-1; D is unresolved. V shed 11 bases and J shed 3 bases, with 16 bases lying between them. Germline CDR1 reads SGHAT; CDR2 reads FQDESV (reference sequence). This CDR3 is built from 13 residues. The CDR3, as DNA: TGTGCCTCCAGCATGGGGTGGCACACTGAAGCTTTCTTT. Amino acids: CASSMGWHTEAFF.

The chain joins TRBV2 to TRBJ1-1; D call uncertain. The length of the CDR3 is 14 residues. In germline, CDR1 is SNHLY, CDR2 FYNNEI. The ends were cut back, 1 base at V and 1 base at J, with 7 bases in the middle. CDR3 nucleotides: TGTGCCAGCAGTGAAGAGTGGCAGAACACTGAAGCTTTCTTT. Amino acid sequence: CASSEEWQNTEAFF.

The gene calls are TRBV2 and TRBJ2-1; D perhaps matches TRBD2 (6 bases). The CDR3 covers 13 residues. Germline V gene data show CDR1 as SNHLY and CDR2 as FYNNEI. V was trimmed by 8 bases and J by 5 bases, leaving 13 bases between them. In nucleotides, the CDR3 is TGTGCCAGCGGGGGGATAGCGGACAATGAGCAGTTCTTC. Residues: CASGGIADNEQFF. Looking up the rest from reference TRBV2 and TRBJ2-1 gives the full variable domain: EPEVTQTPSHQVTQMGQEVILRCVPISNHLYFYWYRQILGQKVEFLVSFYNNEISEKSEIFDDQFSVERPDGSNFTLKIRSTKLEDSAMYFCASGGIADNEQFFGPGTRLTVL.

The rearrangement joins TRBV15 to TRBJ2-2; a possible D gene is TRBD2 (5 bases). Germline V gene data show CDR1 as LNHNV and CDR2 as YYDKDF (reference sequence). The germline V and J ends were trimmed by 3 bases and 0 bases, with 11 bases remaining between them. CDR3 length equals 16 residues. CDR3 sequence reads: CATSRVLAPNTGELFF. The CDR3 bases are TGTGCCACCAGCAGGGTCCTAGCTCCGAACACCGGGGAGCTGTTTTTT.

The rearrangement uses TRBV29-1 and TRBJ2-2, with D unresolved. V lost 8 bases and J 7 bases, leaving 11 bases between the germline ends. Germline V gene sequence: CDR1 SQVTM, CDR2 ANQGSEA. CDR3 length: 11 amino acids. The CDR3 region is CSSVRNGELFF. For the CDR3, the DNA is TGCAGCTCCGTACGGAACGGGGAGCTGTTTTTT.

In its sample, this clonotype was seen many times. The chain employs TRBV7-3 and TRBJ2-3; 8 bases are shared with TRBD2. Germline values: CDR1 SGHTA, CDR2 FQGTGA. There are 16 residues in the CDR3. Losses at the gene ends were 5 bases for V and 2 bases for J; bases not matched to a gene: 9. The CDR3 nucleotides read TGTGCCAGCAGCCTTTTGGCGGGGGGAACCACAGATACGCAGTATTTT. It codes for CASSLLAGGTTDTQYF. The full variable domain, with the rest looked up from reference TRBV7-3 and TRBJ2-3, is GAGVSQTPSNKVTEKGKYVELRCDPISGHTALYWYRQSLGQGPEFLIYFQGTGAADDSGLPNDRFFAVRPEGSVSTLKIQRTERGDSAVYLCASSLLAGGTTDTQYFGPGTRLTVL.

The chain uses TRBV29-1 and TRBJ1-2; the D gene is possibly TRBD1 (6 bases). Looked up from germline, CDR1 is SQVTM and CDR2 is ANQGSEA. The CDR3 has 12 amino acids. The germline V and J ends were trimmed by 7 bases and 8 bases, with 17 bases remaining between them. CDR3 protein: CSGETDQGGYTF. As DNA, the CDR3 is TGCAGCGGAGAGACGGATCAGGGGGGCTACACCTTC.

This sequence joins TRBV5-4 and TRBJ2-1, with 7 bases aligning to TRBD1. Germline CDR1 is SGHNT and CDR2 is YYREEE (reference sequence). V lost 8 bases, J lost 8 bases, and 4 bases stayed unmatched. The length of the CDR3 is 11 residues. Here the CDR3 DNA reads TGTGCCAGTCACAGGGGCGATGAGCAGTTCTTC. Amino acid sequence: CASHRGDEQFF. Supplemented by reference TRBV5-4 and TRBJ2-1, the full variable domain reads ETGVTQSPTHLIKTRGQQVTLRCSSQSGHNTVSWYQQALGQGPQFIFQYYREEENGRGNFPPRFSGLQFPNYSSELNVNALELDDSALYLCASHRGDEQFFGPGTRLTVL.

Ten or more counts support this clonotype. This chain links TRBV6-6 with TRBJ1-2; D unclear. The CDR3 contains 14 residues. V was pared by 2 bases and J by 3 bases, with 10 bases between. CDR1 and CDR2 from the germline V gene are MNHNY and SVGAGI (reference sequence). The CDR3 DNA reads as TGTGCCAGCAGTTACAGGGCGGTCGACTATGGCTACACCTTC. Protein: CASSYRAVDYGYTF.

The chain uses TRBV27 and TRBJ1-1; D is ambiguous. From germline, CDR1 is MNHEY and CDR2 SMNVEV (reference sequence). This CDR3 has 15 residues. The germline V and J ends were trimmed by 5 bases and 1 base, with 14 bases remaining between them. The CDR3 nucleotides are TGTGCCAGCAGTCCCCTGCCACCTGGGAACACTGAAGCTTTCTTT. It specifies CASSPLPPGNTEAFF.

This clonotype has a count of ten or more. This sequence joins TRBV7-9 and TRBJ2-7, with a possible D match to TRBD1 (6 bases). This CDR3 has 13 amino acids. Germline assignment: CDR1 SEHNR and CDR2 FQNEAQ (reference sequence). Trimming pared 5 bases from V and 3 bases from J, leaving 11 bases between. The CDR3 region has the DNA TGTGCCAGCAGCCCCGGACAGCTCTACGAGCAGTACGTC. Translating it yields CASSPGQLYEQYV.